Listed below are T cell receptor beta chains from one sample, sequenced in a study of Ad26.COV2.S vaccination and SARS-CoV-2 variants. Data came from immunoSEQ multiplex PCR; TCRdb stores just in-frame clones and leaves some out. The data hold some 240,000 clones, with 87% observed a single time. Sequences were derived from peripheral blood, sampled in a trial of Ad26.COV2.S vaccine versus placebo. The receptors originated from a person between 18 and 65 years old who received the Ad26.COV2.S COVID-19 vaccine or a placebo. CDR3s include the opening cysteine and the closing phenylalanine or tryptophan. The D gene is left open where the match is weak. The size of a clone is reported for some rows only, either as once, few or many, or as a class for expanded clones.

CDR3: CASSPGGTEAFF
DNA: TGTGCCAGCAGCCCAGGGGGCACTGAAGCTTTCTTT
J: TRBJ1-1
size: .
D: TRBD1
V: TRBV14

CDR3: CASSLKGTPSNEQFF
DNA: TGTGCCAGCAGCTTAAAGGGCACGCCTTCCAATGAGCAGTTCTTC
J: TRBJ2-1
size: .
D: .
V: TRBV7-8

CDR3: CASSFWIRDATLHF
DNA: TGTGCCAGCAGTTTCTGGATCCGAGATGCCACCCTCCACTTT
J: TRBJ1-6
size: once
D: .
V: TRBV6-5

CDR3: CASSSPLRRGGAFGTDTQYF
DNA: TGTGCCAGCAGCTCCCCCCTCCGACGCGGGGGGGCGTTTGGCACAGATACGCAGTATTTT
J: TRBJ2-3
size: .
D: TRBD2
V: TRBV13

CDR3: CASSLSLKQPQHF
DNA: TGTGCCAGCAGTTTGAGTCTAAAGCAGCCCCAGCATTTT
J: TRBJ1-5
size: .
D: .
V: TRBV12-3/TRBV12-4

CDR3: CASSQAYSTTDTQYF
DNA: TGTGCCAGCAGCCAAGCCTACAGTACCACAGATACGCAGTATTTT
J: TRBJ2-3
size: few
D: .
V: TRBV4-2

CDR3: CASSLRAGTGESYEQYF
DNA: TGTGCCAGCAGCTTAAGGGCCGGGACAGGGGAATCCTACGAGCAGTACTTC
J: TRBJ2-7
size: .
D: TRBD1
V: TRBV7-9

CDR3: CASSLLGNGYTF
DNA: TGCGCCAGCAGCTTGCTGGGGAATGGCTACACCTTC
J: TRBJ1-2
size: .
D: .
V: TRBV5-1

CDR3: CASSPVTSGEETQYF
DNA: TGTGCCAGTAGTCCCGTAACTAGCGGGGAAGAGACCCAGTACTTC
J: TRBJ2-5
size: .
D: TRBD2
V: TRBV19

CDR3: CASRTPADTQYF
DNA: TGTGCCAGCAGGACACCCGCAGATACGCAGTATTTT
J: TRBJ2-3
size: .
D: .
V: TRBV6-5

CDR3: CASSYRPGNNQPQHF
DNA: TGTGCCAGCAGTTACCGCCCAGGGAACAATCAGCCCCAGCATTTT
J: TRBJ1-5
size: .
D: .
V: TRBV6-5